A selection of T cell receptor beta chains follows, all from one sample in a study of PD-1 blockade in classical Hodgkin lymphoma. Method: immunoSEQ multiplex PCR; TCRdb's copy keeps in-frame clones and lacks some. The profile shows around 91,000 clones, roughly 81% of them singletons. The material sequenced was peripheral blood mononuclear cells (PBMCs), taken before the second cycle of nivolumab. Source of these receptors: a human donor with classical Hodgkin lymphoma. Both conserved end residues are part of each CDR3. The D gene is left open where the match is weak. The size of a clone is reported for some rows only, either as once, few or many, or as a class for expanded clones.

cdr3_length d_call j_call clone_size v_call cdr3_aa cdr3_nt
13 - TRBJ2-7 - TRBV7-6 CASSLGRTYEQYF TGTGCCAGCAGCTTAGGCAGAACCTACGAGCAGTACTTC
15 - TRBJ2-2 - TRBV9 CASSVGAGNTGELFF TGTGCCAGCAGCGTAGGGGCAGGGAACACCGGGGAGCTGTTTTTT
14 - TRBJ1-5 few TRBV6-6 CASSYGTKIEPQHF TGTGCCAGCAGTTACGGGACAAAAATAGAGCCCCAGCATTTT
15 TRBD1 TRBJ2-7 - TRBV7-3 CASSPARGRPYEQYF TGTGCCAGCAGCCCGGCCAGGGGGCGTCCATACGAGCAGTACTTC
17 TRBD2 TRBJ2-1 - TRBV7-6 CASSLYGLAGGGNEQFF TGTGCCAGCAGCTTATATGGACTAGCGGGAGGTGGCAATGAGCAGTTCTTC
17 TRBD1 TRBJ1-5 - TRBV5-8 CASSPGTGGTSNQPQHF TGTGCCAGCAGCCCCGGGACAGGGGGCACAAGCAATCAGCCCCAGCATTTT
13 - TRBJ1-3 - TRBV6-1 CASSAGAGNTIYF TGTGCCAGCAGTGCAGGGGCTGGAAACACCATATATTTT
12 TRBD1 TRBJ2-7 once TRBV30 CAWGTGGYEQYF TGTGCCTGGGGGACAGGGGGCTACGAGCAGTACTTC
17 - TRBJ2-5 - TRBV18 CASSQKVGGPRQETQYF TGTGCCAGCTCACAAAAGGTTGGGGGCCCCAGGCAGGAGACCCAGTACTTC
12 - TRBJ1-1 once TRBV7-9 CASSVGSTEAFF TGTGCCAGCAGCGTCGGGAGCACTGAAGCTTTCTTT
14 - TRBJ2-3 many TRBV11-2 CASSLGVGTDTQYF TGTGCCAGCAGCTTAGGGGTGGGGACAGATACGCAGTATTTT
15 - TRBJ2-1 - TRBV5-1 CASSLGGSSYNEQFF TGCGCCAGCAGCTTGGGGGGGAGTAGCTACAATGAGCAGTTCTTC
13 TRBD1 TRBJ1-1 - TRBV29-1 CSVGGGYGTEAFF TGCAGCGTTGGAGGGGGCTATGGCACTGAAGCTTTCTTT
15 TRBD1 TRBJ2-3 - TRBV7-8 CASSLQGPSTDTQYF TGTGCCAGCAGCCTACAGGGGCCTAGCACAGATACGCAGTATTTT
16 - TRBJ2-3 - TRBV14 CASSQGRGTALDTQYF TGTGCCAGCAGCCAAGGAAGGGGGACGGCGTTAGATACGCAGTATTTT
12 TRBD1 TRBJ2-7 - TRBV11-2 CASGDSSYEQYF TGTGCCAGCGGGGACAGCTCCTACGAGCAGTACTTC
15 TRBD1 TRBJ1-4 - TRBV29-1 CSVAPGSGGTEKLFF TGCAGCGTTGCCCCTGGGTCAGGGGGGACTGAAAAACTGTTTTTT
17 TRBD2 TRBJ2-1 - TRBV30 CAWSVTLAGGPIDEQFF TGTGCCTGGAGTGTGACCTTAGCGGGAGGGCCGATAGATGAGCAGTTCTTC
13 - TRBJ1-5 - TRBV6-6 CASSYDSNQPQHF TGTGCCAGCAGTTACGATAGCAATCAGCCCCAGCATTTT
14 - TRBJ2-3 - TRBV6-1 CASSEGGSTDTQYF TGTGCCAGCAGTGAGGGGGGCAGCACAGATACGCAGTATTTT
16 - TRBJ1-1 - TRBV9 CASSVEMGLRNTEAFF TGTGCCAGCAGCGTAGAAATGGGGTTGAGGAACACTGAAGCTTTCTTT
15 - TRBJ1-2 - TRBV7-9 CASSPRGVSLVGYTF TGTGCCAGCAGCCCCCGGGGGGTCTCACTGGTGGGTTACACCTTC
14 TRBD2 TRBJ2-3 once TRBV2 CATKSGMNTDTQYF TGTGCCACCAAGAGCGGGATGAACACAGATACGCAGTATTTT
16 - TRBJ2-7 - TRBV7-9 CASSATLAVRPYEQYF TGTGCCAGCAGCGCGACGTTAGCGGTACGCCCCTACGAGCAGTACTTC
14 TRBD1 TRBJ2-3 - TRBV5-1 CASSRTGAEDTQYF TGCGCCAGCAGCCGGACAGGGGCTGAAGATACGCAGTATTTT
13 - TRBJ1-2 - TRBV30 CAWSVGSGTGYTF TGTGCCTGGAGTGTAGGGAGTGGGACTGGCTACACCTTC
15 - TRBJ2-3 - TRBV11-2 CASSLEAALRGTQYF TGTGCCAGCAGCTTAGAGGCGGCGCTCCGAGGGACGCAGTATTTT
15 - TRBJ1-5 - TRBV27 CASSLSMGGSQPQHF TGTGCCAGCAGTTTATCCATGGGCGGTAGTCAGCCCCAGCATTTT
12 - TRBJ2-7 - TRBV11-2 CASSSLGDEQYF TGTGCCAGCAGCTCCCTGGGGGACGAGCAGTACTTC
16 TRBD2 TRBJ2-2 - TRBV6-1 CASSDLAGLGPGELFF TGTGCCAGCAGTGATTTAGCGGGCCTTGGGCCCGGGGAGCTGTTTTTT
13 - TRBJ2-5 - TRBV9 CASSGTRQETQYF TGTGCCAGCAGCGGGACCAGGCAAGAGACCCAGTACTTC
11 - TRBJ2-7 - TRBV7-9 CASSRGHEQYF TGTGCCAGCAGCCGAGGGCACGAGCAGTACTTC
14 TRBD2 TRBJ2-5 - TRBV6-5 CACGSGRYQETQYF TGTGCCTGCGGTAGCGGGAGGTACCAAGAGACCCAGTACTTC